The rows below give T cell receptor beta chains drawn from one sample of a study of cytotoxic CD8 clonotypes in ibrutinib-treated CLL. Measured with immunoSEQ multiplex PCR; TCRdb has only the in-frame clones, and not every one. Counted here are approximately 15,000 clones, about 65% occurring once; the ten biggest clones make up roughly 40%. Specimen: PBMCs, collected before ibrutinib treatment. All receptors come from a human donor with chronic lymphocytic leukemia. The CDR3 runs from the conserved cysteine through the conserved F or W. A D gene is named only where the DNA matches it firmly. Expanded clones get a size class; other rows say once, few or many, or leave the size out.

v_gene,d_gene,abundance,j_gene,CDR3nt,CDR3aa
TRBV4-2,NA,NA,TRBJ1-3,TGTGCCAGCAGCCAAGATAAAGGTCGGGGCCCCGGAAACACCATATATTTT,CASSQDKGRGPGNTIYF
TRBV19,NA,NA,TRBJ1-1,TGTGCCAGTAGTATTTCGGGGGCTTACACTGAAGCTTTCTTT,CASSISGAYTEAFF
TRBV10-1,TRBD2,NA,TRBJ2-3,TGCGCCAGCAGTGAGTCTTTGTCGCTAGCGGGCCCACTTTTCACAGATACGCAGTATTTT,CASSESLSLAGPLFTDTQYF
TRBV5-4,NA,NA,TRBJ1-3,TGTGCCAGCAGCTTCGGAAACACCATATATTTT,CASSFGNTIYF
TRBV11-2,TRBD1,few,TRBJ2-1,TGTGCCAGCAGCTCCAGGACAGGGGATGTTAATGAGCAGTTCTTC,CASSSRTGDVNEQFF
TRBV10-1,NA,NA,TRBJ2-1,TGCGCCAGCAGTGGAAACAATGAGCAGTTCTTC,CASSGNNEQFF
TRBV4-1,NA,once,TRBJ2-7,TGCGCCAGCAGCCAAGAAGAAGGAATTAACTCCTACGAGCAGTACTTC,CASSQEEGINSYEQYF
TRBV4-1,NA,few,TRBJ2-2,TGCGCCAGCAGCCAAGGGGGGGTTGTGACCGGGGAGCTGTTTTTT,CASSQGGVVTGELFF
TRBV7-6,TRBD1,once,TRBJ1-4,TGTGCCAGCAGCCCCAATCTAGGGACAGGGGGAAAACTGTTTTTT,CASSPNLGTGGKLFF
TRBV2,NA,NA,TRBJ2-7,TGTGCCAGCAGTGAATTCAGGGTCTCCTACGAGCAGTACTTC,CASSEFRVSYEQYF
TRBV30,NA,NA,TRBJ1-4,TGTGCCTGGAGTGTATGGGGTGAAAAACTGTTTTTT,CAWSVWGEKLFF
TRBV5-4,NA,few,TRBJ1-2,TGTGCCAGCCAAAAGGAGGACTATGGCTACACCTTC,CASQKEDYGYTF
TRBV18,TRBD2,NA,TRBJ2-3,TGTGCCAGCTCACCAGCTCGAACTAGCGGGGCAGATACGCAGTATTTT,CASSPARTSGADTQYF
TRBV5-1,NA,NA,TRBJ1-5,TGCGCCAGCAGCCCCTCCGTCGGGGGCAATCAGCCCCAGCATTTT,CASSPSVGGNQPQHF
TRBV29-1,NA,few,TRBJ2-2,TGCAGCGCAGGAGACAGGATCAACACCGGGGAGCTGTTTTTT,CSAGDRINTGELFF
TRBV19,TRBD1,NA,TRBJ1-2,TGTGCCAGTAGTTTAGACAGGGAATATGGCTACACCTTC,CASSLDREYGYTF
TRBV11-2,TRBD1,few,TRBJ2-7,TGTGCCAGCAGCCCTAGGACAGGGGTCTACGAGCAGTACTTC,CASSPRTGVYEQYF
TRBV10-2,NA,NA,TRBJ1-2,TGCGCCAGCAGCTCTTACGCGGCTGGGTATGGCTACACCTTC,CASSSYAAGYGYTF
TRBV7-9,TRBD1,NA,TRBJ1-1,TGTGCCAGCAGCTCCAACCAGGGGGTTTGGGAAGCTTTCTTT,CASSSNQGVWEAFF
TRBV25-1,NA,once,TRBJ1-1,TGTGCCAGCGGGAGGACAGTCACGGGGGGCACTGAAGCTTTCTTT,CASGRTVTGGTEAFF
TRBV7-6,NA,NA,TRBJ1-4,TGTGCCAGCAGCTTAGGCTCAAGGGGAGCGACTAATGAAAAACTGTTTTTT,CASSLGSRGATNEKLFF
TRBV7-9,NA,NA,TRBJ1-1,TGTGCCAGCAGCCCGGTAGGGGACACTGAAGCTTTCTTT,CASSPVGDTEAFF
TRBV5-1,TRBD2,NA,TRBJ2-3,TGCGCCAGCAGCTTGCTAGCGGGGGGGACTTTCCTCGCAGATACGCAGTATTTT,CASSLLAGGTFLADTQYF
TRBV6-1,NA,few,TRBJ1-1,TGTGCCAGCAGTGAAAGCGCCACTGAAGCTTTCTTT,CASSESATEAFF
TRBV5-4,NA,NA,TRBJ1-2,TGTGCCAGCAGCTTGAACAGGGAGAGTGGCTACACCTTC,CASSLNRESGYTF
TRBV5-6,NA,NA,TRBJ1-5,TGTGCCAGCAGCTTGCAACTCAATCAGCCCCAGCATTTT,CASSLQLNQPQHF
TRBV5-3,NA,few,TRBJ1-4,TGTGCCAGCAGCGGCCGGGGTTCTAATGAAAAACTGTTTTTT,CASSGRGSNEKLFF
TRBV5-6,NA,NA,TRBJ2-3,TGTGCCAGCAGCTACTCCGTAGGGTTGGGCACAGATACGCAGTATTTT,CASSYSVGLGTDTQYF